This T cell receptor (beta chain) was identified during a study of beta chain features in type 1 diabetes. Turning to the study itself: No age, gender or cell yield differences were seen between patients and healthy donors.

On this clone: Antigen specificity is unknown.

V lost 2 bases and J lost 4, with 9 bases in between. The CDR3 covers 14 residues. Germline V gene lookup returns CDR1 LGHNT and CDR2 FRNRAP. Per donor, one heparinised blood draw averaged around 110 mL. Sorting of CD4+ naive, central memory, regulatory and stem cell-like memory cells was performed via CD45RO/CCR7/CD25/CD127/CD95/CD27. General study findings and limits: The question of HLA type influencing TCRB rearrangement was one that remained unresolved here.

All of the isolated RNA was reverse transcribed, so expressed TCRB transcripts were sequenced. Profiling relied on immunoSEQ multiplex PCR, and the TCRdb table lists in-frame clones only, not all of them. The table records 15,000 to 19,000 clones, less than 50% of them present only once. V is TRBV12-5 and J is TRBJ2-1; the D gene is possibly TRBD1 (5 bases). The sequencing sample was made of stem cell memory CD4+ T cells from blood. This TCR was recovered from a woman in her 40s in good health. The CDR3: CASGLFPGYNEQFF. CDR3 coding DNA: TGTGCTAGTGGTTTGTTTCCAGGGTACAATGAGCAGTTCTTC.